Below, 27 T cell receptor beta chains from the same sample are listed, as sequenced in a study of T cells after yellow fever vaccination (dated by TCRdb to between 2018 and 2021). The treatment or condition label of this sample denotes: live attenuated yellow fever vaccine strain. Receptor amplification or capture employed 5' RACE. The sample was run on an Illumina HiSeq 2500. TCRdb reprocessed the public reads (quality trimming at Q25 with fastp, clone calling with MiXCR) and kept in-frame beta chains. CDR3 protein duplicates are merged, each entry listing the most common genes and DNA. This sample comprises around 500,000 distinct CDR3 sequences, just over 20% of them detected only once. The ten largest clones add up to approximately 15% of the sample. The starting material was PBMCs, obtained 21 days after the first yellow fever vaccination. These receptors all come from a man aged 18-30 years who received the YFV17D yellow fever vaccine.

The chain combines TRBV20-1 with TRBJ2-3, with D possibly matching TRBD2 (5 bases). This CDR3 contains 15 residues. Trimming pared 4 bases from V and 0 bases from J, leaving 14 bases between. Germline CDR1 is DFQATT and CDR2 is SNEGSKA (reference sequence). CDR3 in amino acids: CSAKVSGSSTDTQYF. CDR3 DNA: TGCAGTGCTAAAGTAAGCGGCTCTAGCACAGATACGCAGTATTTT.

This clonotype was counted a single time. The chain is built from TRBV18 and TRBJ1-5; D is unresolved. The length of the CDR3 is 14 residues. Deletions cut 3 bases from V and 6 bases from J, with 12 bases between. CDR1 KGHSH and CDR2 LQKENI come from the germline V gene. CDR3 nucleotides: TGTGCCAGCTCACCGGCAGTGGTGGGTCAGCCCCAGCATTTT. Protein sequence: CASSPAVVGQPQHF.

This clonotype has more than one count but fewer than ten. The V and J genes are TRBV28 and TRBJ1-2; 9 bases line up with TRBD1. There are 15 residues in the CDR3. V lost 4 bases and J lost 3; bases outside the gene matches: 6. Per germline, CDR1 MDHEN and CDR2 SYDVKM. CDR3 sequence (DNA): TGTGCCAGCAGTTCCCCGGGACAGGGATACTATGGCTACACCTTC. Its protein is CASSSPGQGYYGYTF.

The gene calls are TRBV15 and TRBJ2-5; D is uncertain. The CDR3 is made up of 13 amino acids. The V end lost 2 bases, the J end lost 3 bases, and 7 bases lay between the germline ends. Germline CDR1 reads LNHNV; CDR2 reads YYDKDF (reference sequence). As DNA, the CDR3 is TGTGCCACCAGCAGACCCTACAAAGAGACCCAGTACTTC. Translated: CATSRPYKETQYF.

The genes are TRBV5-4 and TRBJ2-1; 9 bases line up with TRBD2. With 0 bases clipped from V and 0 bases from J, the junction kept 7 bases outside the gene matches. The CDR3 totals 18 residues. Per the germline V gene, CDR1 is SGHNT and CDR2 is YYREEE (reference sequence). CDR3 sequence (DNA): TGTGCCAGCAGCTTGGTGCGACTAGCGGACTCCTCCTACAATGAGCAGTTCTTC. Translation gives CASSLVRLADSSYNEQFF.

This chain connects TRBV12-3 or TRBV12-4 to TRBJ2-5; D might be TRBD1 (6 bases). The CDR3 runs to 14 residues. V was clipped by 6 bases and J by 1 base, with 12 bases between them. The CDR3 DNA reads TGTGCCAGCAGAAGGACAGCAAGCCAAGAGACCCAGTACTTC. This codes for CASRRTASQETQYF.

CDR3: CASSQTGFGYEQYF. In DNA, the CDR3 is TGTGCCAGCAGCCAGACAGGGTTCGGCTACGAGCAGTACTTC. The chain employs TRBV12-3 or TRBV12-4 and TRBJ2-7; TRBD1 aligns across 7 bases. The CDR3 covers 14 residues. V was clipped by 6 bases and J by 3 bases; unmatched bases: 8.

This clonotype was detected only a few times. V and J are TRBV7-2 and TRBJ1-3; D possibly corresponds to TRBD1 (6 bases). The CDR3 has 15 residues. Per the germline V gene, CDR1 is SGHTA and CDR2 is FQGNSA. Trimming left V 2 bases short and J 4 bases short, with 12 bases between. DNA for the CDR3: TGTGCCAGCAGCTTATATGTACAGGGCGGAAACACCATATATTTT. Translation: CASSLYVQGGNTIYF.

Concerning this clonotype itself: A read error may be the cause here, since a much bigger clone is one base away. This rearrangement joins TRBV5-5 to TRBJ2-2; 14 bases agree with TRBD2. Germline CDR1 SGHKS, CDR2 YYEKEE (reference sequence). This CDR3 is 17 amino acids long. The CDR3 region is CARSLGLAGGLAGELFF. CDR3 sequence (DNA): TGTGCCCGCAGCCTCGGACTAGCGGGGGGCTTAGCCGGGGAGCTGTTTTTT.

V gene TRBV29-1 combines with J gene TRBJ2-7; D is perhaps TRBD2 (6 bases). The germline V gene has CDR1 SQVTM and CDR2 ANQGSEA. This CDR3 is 15 amino acids long. Trimming pared 0 bases from V and 2 bases from J, leaving 14 bases between. The CDR3 reads CSVEDRGTTTYEQYF. CDR3 nucleotide sequence: TGCAGCGTTGAAGATCGCGGGACGACGACCTACGAGCAGTACTTC.

The chain employs TRBV12-3 or TRBV12-4 and TRBJ2-5; 10 nucleotides match TRBD2. Trimming removed 6 bases from V and 5 bases from J; junction bases left unmatched: 6. The CDR3 consists of 14 residues. In DNA, the CDR3 is TGTGCCAGCAGAAGGACTAGCGGCGGGGAGACCCAGTACTTC. This gives the protein CASRRTSGGETQYF.

This clonotype was counted only a few times. The V call is TRBV6-2 or TRBV6-3, the J call TRBJ2-5; D gene ambiguous. V lost 5 bases, J lost 3 bases, and 10 bases lay in between. Germline CDR1 and CDR2: MNHEY and SVGEGT. This CDR3 is built from 13 residues. The CDR3 here is CASSDTAKETQYF. CDR3 bases: TGTGCCAGCAGTGATACAGCGAAAGAGACCCAGTACTTC.

There are a few counts of this clonotype. V is TRBV27 and J is TRBJ2-5; TRBD1 is a possible D gene (6 bases). CDR1 and CDR2 from the germline V gene are MNHEY and SMNVEV (reference sequence). V lost 8 bases and J lost 6, with 16 bases in between. This CDR3 comprises 13 residues. The CDR3 sequence: CASGSGAAQTQYF. The CDR3 region has the DNA TGTGCCAGCGGGTCAGGGGCGGCACAGACCCAGTACTTC.

This clonotype was seen more than once but under ten times. This chain links TRBV6-6 with TRBJ1-1; no firm D call. The CDR3 loop spans 13 amino acids. Germline assignment: CDR1 MNHNY and CDR2 SVGAGI (reference sequence). With 6 bases removed from V and 0 bases from J, the gap between germline ends came to 8 bases. CDR3 sequence (DNA): TGTGCCAGCAGGGGCCTTATGAACACTGAAGCTTTCTTT. This codes for CASRGLMNTEAFF.

This clonotype turned up a few times. The chain uses TRBV13 and TRBJ2-5; TRBD2 matches at 9 bases. The CDR3 loop spans 15 amino acids. From germline, CDR1 is PRHDT and CDR2 FYEKMQ (reference sequence). J gave up 3 bases and V 5 bases, and 7 bases lay outside the gene matches. The CDR3 is CASSNRRTSEETQYF. The CDR3 DNA reads as TGTGCCAGCAGCAACCGTCGGACTAGCGAAGAGACCCAGTACTTC. The full variable domain, in which reference TRBV13 and TRBJ2-5 provide the parts outside the CDR3, is AAGVIQSPRHLIKEKRETATLKCYPIPRHDTVYWYQQGPGQDPQFLISFYEKMQSDKGSIPDRFSAQQFSDYHSELNMSSLELGDSALYFCASSNRRTSEETQYFGPGTRLLVL.

The chain couples TRBV20-1 to TRBJ1-1; tentative D call: TRBD1 (6 bases). This CDR3 spans 14 amino acids. V was cut by 0 bases and J by 2 bases, with 10 bases left in between. Germline lookup yields CDR1 DFQATT and CDR2 SNEGSKA (reference sequence). The CDR3 is CSARDWGQNTEAFF. The CDR3 DNA sequence: TGCAGTGCTAGAGATTGGGGACAAAACACTGAAGCTTTCTTT.

This chain uses TRBV12-3 or TRBV12-4 with TRBJ1-3; D gene unclear. Trimming removed 2 bases from V and 9 bases from J, with 17 bases in between. This CDR3 has 15 residues. The CDR3 nucleotides are TGTGCCAGCAGTTTACCGGGCTCCCCGGGTGGCACCATATATTTT. Residues: CASSLPGSPGGTIYF.

The chain combines TRBV7-2 with TRBJ2-4, with 8 bases fitting TRBD2. Per germline, CDR1 SGHTA and CDR2 FQGNSA. CDR3 length: 19 amino acids. Germline trimming cut 3 bases from V and 2 bases from J; bases unmatched to any gene: 15. The DNA of the CDR3 is TGTGCCAGCAGCTTCAAGAGTGTAGCGGGAACAATTTCCAAAAACATTCAGTACTTC. It encodes CASSFKSVAGTISKNIQYF.

This clonotype was seen more than once but under ten times. The genes are TRBV18 and TRBJ2-3; D is undetermined. Trimming removed 3 bases at V and 3 bases at J, with 19 bases between. The CDR3 is made up of 17 amino acids. Germline CDR1 KGHSH, CDR2 LQKENI. CDR3 bases: TGTGCCAGCTCACCGGTCTCGATCTTCTCTGGGACAGATACGCAGTATTTT. As protein: CASSPVSIFSGTDTQYF.

This clonotype has just a few counts. The rearrangement uses TRBV29-1 and TRBJ1-3; D uncertain. The CDR3 loop spans 13 amino acids. The ends were cut back, 2 bases at V and 1 base at J, with 6 bases in the middle. Germline lookup yields CDR1 SQVTM and CDR2 ANQGSEA. The CDR3 region is CSVELGSGNTIYF. DNA for the CDR3: TGCAGCGTTGAACTTGGGTCTGGAAACACCATATATTTT.

This clonotype was detected a few times. This chain uses TRBV5-1 with TRBJ2-1; a possible D gene is TRBD2 (6 bases). Germline V CDR1 and CDR2: SGHRS, YFSETQ. V lost 1 base to trimming and J lost 3 bases, with 14 bases between them. CDR3 length: 16 residues. CDR3 protein: CASSLIASVVYNEQFF. DNA for the CDR3: TGCGCCAGCAGCTTGATCGCTAGCGTTGTCTACAATGAGCAGTTCTTC.

J is TRBJ1-4 and V is TRBV12-3 or TRBV12-4; no reliable D call. CDR3 length: 14 residues. The V and J ends lost 8 bases and 7 bases respectively, with 17 bases between them. CDR3 in amino acids: CASGPNWGSEKLFF. DNA for the CDR3: TGTGCCAGCGGACCAAACTGGGGTAGTGAAAAACTGTTTTTT.

This clonotype was counted once. CDR3 DNA sequence: TGTGCCAGCAGACCGCTCACTGATAACACCGGGGAGCTGTTTTTT. It translates to CASRPLTDNTGELFF. The V gene is TRBV6-2 or TRBV6-3, the J gene TRBJ2-2; D not resolved. Germline CDR1 MNHEY, CDR2 SVGEGT. The CDR3 extends over 15 amino acids. The V and J ends lost 6 bases and 2 bases respectively, with 13 bases between them.

In this sample, this clonotype turned up a few times. This chain joins TRBV4-1 and TRBJ1-1; unclear D gene. The germline V gene has CDR1 MGHRA and CDR2 YSYEKL. V lost 0 bases, J lost 1 base, and 15 bases lay in between. The CDR3 extends over 17 amino acids. CDR3 sequence (DNA): TGCGCCAGCAGCCAAGATATCACCTCAACGACGAACACTGAAGCTTTCTTT. Its protein is CASSQDITSTTNTEAFF.

The chain combines TRBV20-1 with TRBJ2-1, with 10 nucleotides matching TRBD2. Germline-derived CDR1 and CDR2 are DFQATT and SNEGSKA (reference sequence). The V and J ends lost 3 bases and 0 bases, in that order; junction bases with no gene match: 11. The CDR3 totals 18 residues. The CDR3 spells CSASGGVAGGPSYNEQFF. The CDR3 DNA reads as TGCAGTGCTAGTGGCGGAGTAGCGGGGGGCCCCTCCTACAATGAGCAGTTCTTC.

The chain recombines TRBV7-2 with TRBJ2-7, with 8 bases identical to TRBD1. The CDR3 extends over 14 amino acids. V gave up 5 bases and J gave up 6 bases; unmatched junction bases: 9. Germline loops: CDR1 SGHTA, CDR2 FQGNSA. The CDR3 spells CASSRQGKIGEQYF. In nucleotides, the CDR3 is TGTGCCAGCAGCCGACAGGGGAAGATAGGCGAGCAGTACTTC.

The chain couples TRBV5-1 to TRBJ2-2, with TRBD2 matching 7 bases. This CDR3 spans 15 amino acids. The ends lost 3 bases at V and 6 bases at J; junction bases unmatched: 8. Germline V gene lookup returns CDR1 SGHRS and CDR2 YFSETQ. CDR3 sequence reads: CASSSGLVGSGELFF. As DNA, the CDR3 is TGCGCCAGCAGCTCTGGACTAGTAGGGTCCGGGGAGCTGTTTTTT.